The 21 T cell receptor beta chains below come from one sample, sequenced in a study of T cell changes during pregnancy in multiple sclerosis. Method: immunoSEQ multiplex PCR; TCRdb's copy keeps in-frame clones and lacks some. The profile shows about 32,000 clones, around 92% of them singletons. The material was CD8+ T cells from peripheral blood mononuclear cells, obtained in the second trimester of pregnancy. Receptors were obtained from a female donor in good health, enrolled as a control in a pregnancy study.

CDR3 in amino acids: CASSPTGSGTDTQYF. The CDR3 nucleotides are TGTGCCAGCTCACCAACAGGGAGTGGGACAGATACGCAGTATTTT. This sequence joins TRBV18 and TRBJ2-3; tentative D call: TRBD1 (6 bases). CDR3 length: 15 amino acids. V lost 2 bases to trimming and J lost 3 bases, with 12 bases between them. Germline-derived CDR1 and CDR2 are KGHSH and LQKENI.

This sequence joins TRBV7-2 and TRBJ2-3; tentative D call: TRBD1 (6 bases). Trimming took 5 bases from V and 2 from J, leaving 11 bases between them. The CDR3 length is 14 residues. Germline loops: CDR1 SGHTA, CDR2 FQGNSA. For the CDR3, the DNA is TGTGCCAGCAGCATCGGGACATTCACAGATACGCAGTATTTT. This sequence encodes CASSIGTFTDTQYF.

The V gene is TRBV30, the J gene TRBJ2-7; D ambiguous. In germline, CDR1 is GTSNPN, CDR2 SVGIG (reference sequence). V lost 2 bases, J lost 5 bases, and 4 bases lay in between. This CDR3 is built from 10 residues. For the CDR3, the DNA is TGTGCCTGGAGTATCAACGAGCAGTACTTC. Encoded protein: CAWSINEQYF.

This sequence joins TRBV7-9 and TRBJ1-1; tentatively, D is TRBD1 (5 bases). The CDR3 is 15 amino acids. The V end was cut by 4 bases, the J end by 1 base, with 13 bases between. Germline values: CDR1 SEHNR, CDR2 FQNEAQ (reference sequence). The CDR3 DNA is TGTGCCAGCAGCTCCCGGGGGAGGGGGAACACTGAAGCTTTCTTT. Protein product: CASSSRGRGNTEAFF.

The CDR3 reads CASSLGGLAEAFF. In DNA, the CDR3 is TGCGCCAGCAGCTTGGGAGGTCTGGCTGAAGCTTTCTTT. The V and J genes are TRBV5-1 and TRBJ1-1; D uncertain. The CDR3 spans 13 residues. Trimming removed 0 bases from V and 6 bases from J, with 9 bases in between. Germline CDR1 is SGHRS and CDR2 is YFSETQ.

V is TRBV9 and J is TRBJ2-2; 8 bases match TRBD2. CDR1 is SGDLS, CDR2 YYNGEE, per germline. The CDR3 contains 15 residues. V shed 4 bases, J shed 5 bases, and the junction held 7 bases outside the gene matches. The DNA of the CDR3 is TGTGCCAGCAGCCCGGGGGGGGTTGTAACCGGGGAGCTGTTTTTT. Translating gives CASSPGGVVTGELFF.

The chain carries TRBV5-6 and TRBJ2-3; 7 bases fit TRBD2. Germline CDR1 SGHDT, CDR2 YYEEEE. The CDR3 has 15 amino acids. The CDR3 DNA sequence: TGTGCTAGCGGGTACGGCGGAGACTTCACAGATACGCAGTATTTT. Its protein is CASGYGGDFTDTQYF. Full variable domain (remainder filled in from reference TRBV5-6 and TRBJ2-3): DAGVTQSPTHLIKTRGQQVTLRCSPKSGHDTVSWYQQALGQGPQFIFQYYEEEERQRGNFPDRFSGHQFPNYSSELNVNALLLGDSALYLCASGYGGDFTDTQYFGPGTRLTVL.

This chain links TRBV5-6 with TRBJ2-4; 9 bases are shared with TRBD1. From germline, CDR1 is SGHDT and CDR2 YYEEEE. Losses at the gene ends were 4 bases for V and 6 bases for J; bases not matched to a gene: 2. This CDR3 has 13 residues. CDR3 sequence (DNA): TGTGCCAGCAGCCCGGGACAGGGAAACATTCAGTACTTC. Its translation is CASSPGQGNIQYF.

This clone was counted a single time. J is TRBJ2-4 and V is TRBV30; D is perhaps TRBD2 (6 bases). CDR3 length: 13 residues. Trimming took 0 bases from V and 7 from J, leaving 10 bases between them. Germline assignment: CDR1 GTSNPN and CDR2 SVGIG (reference sequence). In DNA, the CDR3 is TGTGCCTGGAGTGTCGGGGGTTGGAACATTCAGTACTTC. Its protein product is CAWSVGGWNIQYF.

The genes are TRBV7-9 and TRBJ1-6; the match to TRBD1 covers 9 bases. This CDR3 region has 16 residues. V lost 5 bases and J lost 7; bases outside the gene matches: 9. CDR1 and CDR2 from the germline V gene are SEHNR and FQNEAQ (reference sequence). The CDR3 DNA is TGTGCCAGCAGCCCCCGGGACAGGGACCAAAATTCACCCCTCCACTTT. This sequence encodes CASSPRDRDQNSPLHF.

The chain joins TRBV14 to TRBJ2-1; 11 bases are a match to TRBD2. Unmatched junction bases numbered 4, after V lost 4 bases and J lost 8 bases. CDR1 is SGHDN and CDR2 is FVKESK in the germline V gene. The CDR3 loop spans 14 amino acids. CDR3 residues: CASSLLAGAHEQFF. The DNA of the CDR3 is TGTGCCAGCAGCCTACTAGCGGGGGCTCATGAGCAGTTCTTC.

This clone was recorded only once. The chain combines TRBV6-5 with TRBJ2-7; tentative D call: TRBD2 (6 bases). CDR1 is MNHEY and CDR2 is SVGAGI in the germline V gene. The V and J ends lost 6 bases and 0 bases respectively, with 9 bases between them. This CDR3 is 13 amino acids long. In DNA, the CDR3 is TGTGCCAGCAGGGGGGGATCCTCCTACGAGCAGTACTTC. Its protein product is CASRGGSSYEQYF.

This chain joins TRBV7-2 and TRBJ2-3, with 9 positions matching TRBD2. This CDR3 is built from 17 residues. The germline CDR1 and CDR2 sequences are SGHTA and FQGNSA. With 5 bases clipped from V and 2 bases from J, the junction kept 11 bases outside the gene matches. CDR3 protein: CASSATTLAGFTDTQYF. Here the CDR3 DNA reads TGTGCCAGCAGCGCAACGACTCTAGCGGGGTTCACAGATACGCAGTATTTT.

The chain recombines TRBV6-6 with TRBJ1-3, with unresolved D. Looked up from germline, CDR1 is MNHNY and CDR2 is SVGAGI (reference sequence). Trimming removed 6 bases at V and 1 base at J, with 16 bases between. This CDR3 has 16 amino acids. The CDR3 loop is CASSPDSSVSGNTIYF. The CDR3 coding sequence is TGTGCCAGCAGCCCAGACTCGTCCGTTTCTGGAAACACCATATATTTT.

The chain employs TRBV5-1 and TRBJ2-1; 10 bases fit TRBD2. V dropped 4 bases and J dropped 6; count of bases not matched to a gene: 10. In germline, CDR1 is SGHRS, CDR2 YFSETQ. The CDR3 length is 16 residues. CDR3 nucleotide sequence: TGCGCCAGCAGCCACTTTGAGCGGGGGGGCGGCAATGAGCAGTTCTTC. This encodes CASSHFERGGGNEQFF.

CDR3 bases: TGTGCCAGCAGGACTCTTTGGACAGGCCTAGGATATGGCTACACCTTC. Amino acid sequence: CASRTLWTGLGYGYTF. The J gene is TRBJ1-2, the V gene TRBV27, with 7 bases that match TRBD1. The ends lost 6 bases at V and 5 bases at J; junction bases unmatched: 15. The CDR3 consists of 16 residues. The germline V gene has CDR1 MNHEY and CDR2 SMNVEV (reference sequence).

This clone was seen a single time. This chain uses TRBV27 with TRBJ1-4; D possibly corresponds to TRBD1 (5 bases). The CDR3 contains 16 residues. Germline CDR1 reads MNHEY; CDR2 reads SMNVEV (reference sequence). V lost 5 bases and J 0 bases, leaving 13 bases between the germline ends. In DNA, the CDR3 is TGTGCCAGCAGTCGAGGGACTTCACCAACTAATGAAAAACTGTTTTTT. Translated: CASSRGTSPTNEKLFF.

The chain is built from TRBV7-9 and TRBJ1-1, with 12 bases matching TRBD1. Trimming at V came to 5 bases and at J to 0 bases, leaving 7 bases not matched to a gene. This CDR3 has 17 residues. Germline values: CDR1 SEHNR, CDR2 FQNEAQ (reference sequence). CDR3 in DNA: TGTGCCAGCAGCCCCCGAGGGACAGGGGGCTTGAACACTGAAGCTTTCTTT. Translated: CASSPRGTGGLNTEAFF.

This sequence joins TRBV14 and TRBJ2-5, with TRBD1 identical over 8 bases. CDR3 length equals 15 residues. Unmatched junction bases numbered 9, after V lost 4 bases and J lost 5 bases. Germline assignment: CDR1 SGHDN and CDR2 FVKESK. This CDR3 reads CASSPGDRRRETQYF. The CDR3 DNA reads TGTGCCAGCAGCCCCGGGGACAGGCGGCGGGAGACCCAGTACTTC.

The CDR3 coding sequence is TGTGCCAGCAGTGGCAGGGAGGCTTTCGGCAATCAGCCCCAGCATTTT. It translates to CASSGREAFGNQPQHF. The V call is TRBV2, the J call TRBJ1-5, with D possibly being TRBD1 (5 bases). The CDR3 runs 16 residues. V dropped 4 bases and J dropped 2 bases, with 15 bases sitting between them. Germline V gives CDR1 SNHLY, CDR2 FYNNEI.

This chain connects TRBV7-8 to TRBJ2-1; possibly TRBD1 for D (5 bases). With 5 bases removed from V and 0 bases from J, the gap between germline ends came to 20 bases. Germline V gene data show CDR1 as SGHVS and CDR2 as FQNEAQ. This CDR3 region has 18 residues. CDR3 coding DNA: TGTGCCAGCAGCCCCCTTCCACGACAGTGGAGCTCCTACAATGAGCAGTTCTTC. It yields the protein CASSPLPRQWSSYNEQFF.